The sequence of this TCR beta chain was determined in a study of blood T cell repertoires in COVID-19. Study-wide context: Samples of COVID-19 (acute and convalescent) were obtained from the United States, Italy and Spain.

In this sample, this clone turned up once. V lost 5 bases, J lost 0 bases, and 14 bases lay in between. Germline lookup yields CDR1 MNHEY and CDR2 SMNVEV (reference sequence). This CDR3 comprises 17 residues. Some clones are missing from TCRdb's copy, which holds only in-frame ones; the method was immunoSEQ multiplex PCR. The top ten hold roughly 13% of the sample, which has 150,000 to 200,000 clones, approximately 83% seen once. Input material: PBMCs or T cells enriched from blood (not recorded which). The gene calls are TRBV27 and TRBJ1-6; D is ambiguous. The clonotype comes from a woman aged 55-75 years who had recovered from COVID-19. CDR3 nucleotides: TGTGCCAGCAGTATGGACGGGGTGAGCTCCTATAATTCACCCCTCCACTTT. This codes for CASSMDGVSSYNSPLHF.